What follows is one TCR beta chain and its context. Other DNA sequences in this specimen translate into the identical CDR3. Here immunoSEQ multiplex PCR was the method, and the copy in TCRdb shows in-frame clones only, minus some. Among around 290,000 clones listed, 80% to 90% were seen once. This sample is drawn from a study of blood T cell repertoires in COVID-19. Study summary: Both acute and convalescent COVID-19 samples were obtained from the United States, Italy and Spain.

Patients from Seattle were sampled longitudinally, starting during active infection. Germline V lookup: CDR1 SGHTA, CDR2 FQGNSA. The V gene lost 1 base and the J gene lost 4 bases, with 5 bases spanning the gap. CDR3 length: 13 residues. The sample taken for sequencing was peripheral blood. The clonotype originates from a woman in her seventies with COVID-19, enrolled during active disease. J is TRBJ1-3 and V is TRBV7-2; D is unresolved. Here the CDR3 reads CASSLDSGNTIYF. The CDR3 DNA reads as TGTGCCAGCAGCTTAGACTCAGGAAACACCATATATTTT.